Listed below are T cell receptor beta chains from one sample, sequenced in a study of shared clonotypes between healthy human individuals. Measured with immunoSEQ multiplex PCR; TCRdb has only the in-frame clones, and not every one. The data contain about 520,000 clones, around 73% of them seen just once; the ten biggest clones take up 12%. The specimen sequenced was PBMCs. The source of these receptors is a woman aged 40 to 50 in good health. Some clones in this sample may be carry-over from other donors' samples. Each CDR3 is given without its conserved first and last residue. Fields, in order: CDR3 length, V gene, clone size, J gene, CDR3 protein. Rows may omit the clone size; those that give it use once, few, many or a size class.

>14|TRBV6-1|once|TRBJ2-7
ASIGAGRRSSYEQY
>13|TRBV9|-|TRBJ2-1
ASSRRGSSYNEQF
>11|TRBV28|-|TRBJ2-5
ASSTGTGFTQY
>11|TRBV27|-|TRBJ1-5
ASSLKLRRPQH
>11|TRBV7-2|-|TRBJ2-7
ASSGVAAYEQY
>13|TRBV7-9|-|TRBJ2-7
ASSLADDRGYEQY
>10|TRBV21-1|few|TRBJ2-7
ASSKDGDEQY
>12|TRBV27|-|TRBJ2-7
ASSFSGGPYEQY
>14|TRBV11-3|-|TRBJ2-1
ASSLGPSGSHNEQF
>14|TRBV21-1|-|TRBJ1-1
ASTWAGGRGNTEAF
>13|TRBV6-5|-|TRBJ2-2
ASKQSPVNTGELF
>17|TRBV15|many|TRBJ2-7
ATSRAPTSGPIRSYEQY
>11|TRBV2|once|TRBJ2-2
ASSQGYTGELF
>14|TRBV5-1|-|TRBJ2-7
ASSSLGLTVTYEQY
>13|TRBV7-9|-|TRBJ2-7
ASSPPGVMASEQY
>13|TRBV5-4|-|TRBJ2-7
ASSQGLADTYEQY
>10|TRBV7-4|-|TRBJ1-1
ASSPSITEAF
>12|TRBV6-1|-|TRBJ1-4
ASSDRATNEKLF
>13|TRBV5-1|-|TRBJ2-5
ASSLTRQLQETQY
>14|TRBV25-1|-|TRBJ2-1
ASSDSDRGNYNEQF
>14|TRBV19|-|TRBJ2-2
ASSWWGTLNTGELF
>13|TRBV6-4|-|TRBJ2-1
ASSEDSGPTDEQF
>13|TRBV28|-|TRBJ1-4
ASSFGGGTGEKLF
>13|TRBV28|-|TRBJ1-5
ASRNGWPGNQPQH
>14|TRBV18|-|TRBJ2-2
ASSLGLAKNTGELF
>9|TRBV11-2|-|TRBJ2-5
ASQTIETQY
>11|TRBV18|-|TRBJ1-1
ASSPQKNTEAF
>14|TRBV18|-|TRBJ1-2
ASSPPTGTGGYGYT
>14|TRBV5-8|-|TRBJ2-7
ASSLGADQTPYEQY